This TCR beta chain was documented in a study of cytomegalovirus exposure and HLA in healthy donors. About the study: The 90 to 150 validation repertoires used the same platform as the approximately 670 first-cohort repertoires (as reported by a later analysis). Points from the study as a whole: The study flagged some 170 TCR beta chains as cytomegalovirus-associated.

As to this clone: Its antigen remains unknown.

Germline V gene sequence: CDR1 SGHTA, CDR2 FQGTGA. Deletions cut 5 bases from V and 8 bases from J, with 15 bases between. The CDR3 contains 13 residues. This table comes from immunoSEQ multiplex PCR, and its TCRdb copy is limited to in-frame clones, with some not included. The data hold some 210,000 clones, with 75% to 90% observed a single time. Sequenced material: PBMCs. The rearrangement links TRBV7-3 to TRBJ1-1; D might be TRBD1 (5 bases). The receptor was isolated from a woman younger than 35 in good health and CMV-seronegative. CDR3 loop: CASSPSGPREAFF. DNA for the CDR3: TGTGCCAGCAGCCCGTCGGGGCCTCGCGAAGCTTTCTTT.